This T cell receptor (beta chain) was identified during a study of control samples from healthy donors and cancer patients (dated by TCRdb to the early 2020s). This clone was detected only once. There is no known antigen for this receptor. No clone much larger than this one lies a single base away; base qualities are absent. The CDR3 covers 13 residues, taking in both the cysteine and the phenylalanine. Just CDR3 DNA is preserved here, 39 bases in frame from base 1. The junction shows trimming of 0 bases on V and 10 bases on J, plus 10 bases between the germline ends. CDR1 and CDR2 (LNHNV, YYDKDF) derive from the germline V gene (reference sequence). The receptor library was made with the immunoSEQ multiplex PCR assay. TCRdb provides this immuneACCESS table in a form limited to in-frame rearrangements. Some clones are lacking; in checked studies, under half of them reflect an unresolved V gene, and why the rest are absent is not known. The sample includes some 110,000 clones, with 80% to 90% observed a single time. Roughly an eighth of the sample belongs to the ten largest clones.

Sequences were obtained from blood. This chain is built from TRBV15 and TRBJ2-1; TRBD2 is a weak D gene call, 5 bases matching. This receptor was obtained from a woman aged 45-59 years in good health. The DNA sequence reads TGTGCCACCAGCAGAGATCATCGGGGAGAGCAGTTCTTC. This gives the protein CATSRDHRGEQFF.